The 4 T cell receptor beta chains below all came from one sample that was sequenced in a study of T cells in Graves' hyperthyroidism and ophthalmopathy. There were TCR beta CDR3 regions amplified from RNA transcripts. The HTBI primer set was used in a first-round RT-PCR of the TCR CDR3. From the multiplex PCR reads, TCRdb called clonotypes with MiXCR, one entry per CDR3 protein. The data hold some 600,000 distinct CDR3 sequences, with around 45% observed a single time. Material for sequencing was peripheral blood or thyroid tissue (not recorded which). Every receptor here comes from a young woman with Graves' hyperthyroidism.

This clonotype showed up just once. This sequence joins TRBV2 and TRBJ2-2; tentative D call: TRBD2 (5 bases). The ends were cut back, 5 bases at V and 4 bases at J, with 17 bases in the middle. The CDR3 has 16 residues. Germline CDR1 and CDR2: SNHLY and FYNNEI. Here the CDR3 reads CASSYSSGRGTGELFF. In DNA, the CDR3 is TGTGCCAGCAGTTACTCGAGTGGGAGAGGCACCGGGGAGCTGTTTTTT.

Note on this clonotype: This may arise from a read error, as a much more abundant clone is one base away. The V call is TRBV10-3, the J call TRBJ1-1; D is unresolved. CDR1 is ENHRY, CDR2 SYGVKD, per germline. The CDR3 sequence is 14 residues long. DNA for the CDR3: TGTGCCATCAGTAAAACGACCGAGAACACTGAAGCTTCCTTT. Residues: CAISKTTENTEASF.

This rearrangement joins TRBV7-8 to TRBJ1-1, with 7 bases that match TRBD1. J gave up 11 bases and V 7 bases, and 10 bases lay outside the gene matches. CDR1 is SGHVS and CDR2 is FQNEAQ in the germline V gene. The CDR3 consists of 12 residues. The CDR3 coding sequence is TGTGCCAGCACGTTACCAGGGACAGCTGCTTTCTTT. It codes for CASTLPGTAAFF.

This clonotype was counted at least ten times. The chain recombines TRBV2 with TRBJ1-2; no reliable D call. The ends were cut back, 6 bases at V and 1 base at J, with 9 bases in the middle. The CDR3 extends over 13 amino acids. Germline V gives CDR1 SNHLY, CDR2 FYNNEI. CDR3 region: CASRVAYNYGYTF. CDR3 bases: TGTGCCAGCAGGGTCGCCTATAACTATGGCTACACCTTC.